This T cell receptor (beta chain) was sequenced for a study of blood T cell repertoires in COVID-19. Using immunoSEQ multiplex PCR, the repertoire was profiled, and TCRdb retains in-frame clones only, with some absent. This table holds about 150,000 clones, 85% to 90% found once. V gave up 5 bases and J gave up 0 bases; unmatched junction bases: 11. CDR1 and CDR2 (germline): ENHRY, SYGVKD. The CDR3 extends over 18 amino acids. Sequencing was carried out using peripheral blood. The chain joins TRBV10-3 to TRBJ2-3; 10 nucleotides align to TRBD2. This sequence originates from a man aged 18 to 35 with COVID-19, enrolled during active disease. The CDR3 nucleotides read TGTGCCATCAGTAAACTAAGCGGGAGGGCCCCTAGCACAGATACGCAGTATTTT. Translated, it gives CAISKLSGRAPSTDTQYF.